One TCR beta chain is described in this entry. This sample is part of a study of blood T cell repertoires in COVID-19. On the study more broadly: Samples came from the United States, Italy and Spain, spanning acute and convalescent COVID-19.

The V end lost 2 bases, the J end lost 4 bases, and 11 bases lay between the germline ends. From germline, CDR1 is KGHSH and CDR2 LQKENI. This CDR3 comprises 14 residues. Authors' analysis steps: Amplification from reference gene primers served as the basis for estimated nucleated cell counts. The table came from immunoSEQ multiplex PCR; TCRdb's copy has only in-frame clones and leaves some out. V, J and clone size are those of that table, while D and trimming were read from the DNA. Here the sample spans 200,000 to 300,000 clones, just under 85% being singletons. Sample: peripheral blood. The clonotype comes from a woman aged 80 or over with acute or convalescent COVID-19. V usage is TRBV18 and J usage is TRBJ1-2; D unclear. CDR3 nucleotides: TGTGCCAGCTCACCAAGTTCTATCCCCTATGGCTACACCTTC. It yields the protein CASSPSSIPYGYTF.